Presented here are 14 T cell receptor beta chains from one specimen sequenced in a study of shared clonotypes between healthy human individuals. Measured with immunoSEQ multiplex PCR; TCRdb has only the in-frame clones, and not every one. The sample lists about 600,000 clones, around 95% occurring once. Naive CD8 isolation took CD45RO-negative cells positively selected for CCR7 and excluded terminally differentiated effector memory CD45RA+ cells. The sequencing sample was made of naive CD8+ T cells sorted from blood. These receptors originate from a woman in her 30s in good health.

This chain joins TRBV30 and TRBJ1-1; weak D call: TRBD1 (6 bases). Looked up from germline, CDR1 is GTSNPN and CDR2 is SVGIG (reference sequence). Trimming pared 2 bases from V and 1 base from J, leaving 8 bases between. CDR3 length equals 13 residues. CDR3 in DNA: TGTGCCTGGAGTTACAGGGAGAACACTGAAGCTTTCTTT. This translates into CAWSYRENTEAFF.

This chain connects TRBV28 to TRBJ2-1; 11 nucleotides align to TRBD2. Germline values: CDR1 MDHEN, CDR2 SYDVKM. This CDR3 spans 15 amino acids. V shed 6 bases, J shed 4 bases, and the junction held 5 bases outside the gene matches. Written as DNA, the CDR3 is TGTGCCAGCAGGAGACTAGCGGGACTATACAATGAGCAGTTCTTC. This codes for CASRRLAGLYNEQFF.

This clone has only one observation. The chain combines TRBV11-3 with TRBJ2-1, with 8 bases that match TRBD1. Germline V lookup: CDR1 SGHNT, CDR2 YENEEA. V gave up 5 bases and J gave up 5 bases; unmatched junction bases: 2. The CDR3 sequence is 13 residues long. The CDR3 loop is CASSRDRNNEQFF. The CDR3 DNA is TGTGCCAGCAGCCGGGACAGGAACAATGAGCAGTTCTTC.

A word on this clone: The same CDR3 is also encoded by other DNA sequences in this sample. V is TRBV27 and J is TRBJ2-7; 7 bases align to TRBD2. With V trimmed by 5 bases and J by 1 base, 11 bases remained unmatched. This CDR3 spans 16 amino acids. Looked up from germline, CDR1 is MNHEY and CDR2 is SMNVEV (reference sequence). CDR3 in amino acids: CASSPSSGRISYEQYF. CDR3 DNA sequence: TGTGCCAGCAGTCCCTCTAGCGGACGGATATCCTACGAGCAGTACTTC.

The J gene is TRBJ2-3, the V gene TRBV9; D is ambiguous. The CDR3 sequence is 15 residues long. V was pared by 0 bases and J by 0 bases, with 8 bases between. Germline V gene sequence: CDR1 SGDLS, CDR2 YYNGEE. The CDR3, as DNA: TGTGCCAGCAGCGTAGGGGCGGTTAGCACAGATACGCAGTATTTT. Translating it yields CASSVGAVSTDTQYF.

The chain couples TRBV4-1 to TRBJ1-1; 8 nucleotides align to TRBD1. Germline lookup yields CDR1 MGHRA and CDR2 YSYEKL. This CDR3 region has 14 residues. V trimming: 4 bases; J trimming: 1 base; junction bases outside the gene matches: 2. The CDR3, as DNA: TGCGCCAGCAGCCTCGGACAGGGGAACACTGAAGCTTTCTTT. It encodes CASSLGQGNTEAFF.

This clone was picked up one time. The chain uses TRBV19 and TRBJ1-1; D is unresolved. This CDR3 contains 14 residues. The germline V gene encodes CDR1 LNHDA and CDR2 SQIVND (reference sequence). V lost 1 base and J lost 5, with 11 bases in between. In DNA, the CDR3 is TGTGCCAGTAGTATAGCCGTAATTTCGACTGAAGCTTTCTTT. Translation gives CASSIAVISTEAFF.

V usage is TRBV28 and J usage is TRBJ2-1, with D possibly TRBD2 on 6 matching bases. Germline assignment: CDR1 MDHEN and CDR2 SYDVKM. Trimming shortened V by 3 bases and J by 9 bases, and 15 bases separated the two germline ends. CDR3 length: 14 residues. The CDR3 loop reads CASSFITSGGEQFF. For the CDR3, the DNA is TGTGCCAGCAGTTTCATCACCTCCGGGGGTGAGCAGTTCTTC. Filled out from reference TRBV28 and TRBJ2-1, the complete variable domain reads DVKVTQSSRYLVKRTGEKVFLECVQDMDHENMFWYRQDPGLGLRLIYFSYDVKMKEKGDIPEGYSVSREKKERFSLILESASTNQTSMYLCASSFITSGGEQFFGPGTRLTVL.

The gene calls are TRBV11-1 and TRBJ2-1; D call uncertain. Germline CDR1 is SGHAT and CDR2 is FQDESV (reference sequence). The CDR3 length is 12 residues. V was cut by 3 bases and J by 7 bases, with 7 bases left in between. The CDR3 reads CASSLNGNEQFF. CDR3 DNA sequence: TGTGCCAGCAGCTTGAACGGAAATGAGCAGTTCTTC.

CDR3 in DNA: TGTGCCAGCAGCCTAAGGGAGATCTCCACAGATACGCAGTATTTT. Translating it yields CASSLREISTDTQYF. V gene TRBV13 combines with J gene TRBJ2-3, with a tentative D call TRBD2 (5 bases). Germline CDR1 is PRHDT and CDR2 is FYEKMQ (reference sequence). V was shortened by 5 bases and J by 2 bases, with 14 bases between the two germline ends. This CDR3 has 15 residues.

This chain uses TRBV6-1 with TRBJ2-3; unclear D gene. The V end lost 11 bases, the J end lost 8 bases, and 14 bases lay between the germline ends. Germline-derived CDR1 and CDR2 are MNHNS and SASEGT. This CDR3 has 11 residues. CDR3 residues: CAAPLGFTQYF. As DNA, the CDR3 is TGTGCCGCGCCCTTGGGATTTACGCAGTATTTT.

This sequence joins TRBV4-1 and TRBJ2-1; D perhaps matches TRBD1 (5 bases). This CDR3 has 14 amino acids. Germline CDR1 is MGHRA and CDR2 is YSYEKL. The V gene lost 2 bases and the J gene lost 8 bases, with 13 bases spanning the gap. CDR3 in DNA: TGCGCCAGCAGCCAACAGGGTTCCGTCGATGAGCAGTTCTTC. Its protein product is CASSQQGSVDEQFF.

The chain recombines TRBV5-1 with TRBJ1-2, with 7 bases aligning to TRBD1. This CDR3 is built from 14 residues. The germline gives CDR1 SGHRS, CDR2 YFSETQ. V shed 7 bases, J shed 3 bases, and the junction held 9 bases outside the gene matches. This chain's CDR3 is CASRTGTDHYGYTF. The CDR3 coding sequence is TGCGCCAGCCGTACCGGGACAGACCACTATGGCTACACCTTC.

The gene calls are TRBV27 and TRBJ1-2, with 9 nucleotides matching TRBD1. The germline V gene has CDR1 MNHEY and CDR2 SMNVEV (reference sequence). This CDR3 has 13 residues. V lost 8 bases, J lost 3 bases, and 4 bases stayed unmatched. This chain's CDR3 is CASAQGADYGYTF. As DNA, the CDR3 is TGTGCCAGCGCACAGGGGGCCGACTATGGCTACACCTTC.